These T cell receptor beta chains were read from a single sample in a study of early T cells in non-severe SARS-CoV-2 infection. Each CDR3 protein is one row after TCRdb ran MiXCR on the 5' RACE reads. The sample lists 46,000 or so distinct CDR3 sequences, under 4.5% occurring once. Sequencing was carried out using whole blood. These receptors came from an adult who was a healthcare worker with PCR-confirmed SARS-CoV-2 infection or an uninfected control (not recorded which). The CDR3 runs from the conserved cysteine through the conserved F or W. The order of the fields is J gene, V gene, clone size, D gene, CDR3 DNA, CDR3 protein. The D gene is left open where the match is weak. Rows give clone size only sometimes, using once, few, many, or a class for an expanded clone.

J: TRBJ2-1
V: TRBV20-1
size: many
D: -
DNA: TGCAGTGCTGACAACAGGGTAATCTCCTACAATGAGCAGTTCTTC
CDR3: CSADNRVISYNEQFF

J: TRBJ2-5
V: TRBV10-3
size: many
D: TRBD2
DNA: TGTGCCACGAGCGGGGGGCAAGAGACCCAGTACTTC
CDR3: CATSGGQETQYF

J: TRBJ1-1
V: TRBV7-9
size: many
D: -
DNA: TGTGCCAGCAGCTTAGGACAGCGAACGACTGAAGCTTTCTTT
CDR3: CASSLGQRTTEAFF

J: TRBJ2-5
V: TRBV7-9
size: many
D: -
DNA: TGTGCCAGCAGCTTGGACAGCTTCCAAGAGACCCAGTACTTC
CDR3: CASSLDSFQETQYF

J: TRBJ2-7
V: TRBV10-2
size: many
D: -
DNA: TGCGCCACCTGGCCGGAGGCCCACGAGCAGTACTTC
CDR3: CATWPEAHEQYF

J: TRBJ2-3
V: TRBV20-1
size: many
D: -
DNA: TGCAGTGCTAGACCGGCGGGGCACACAGATACGCAGTATTTT
CDR3: CSARPAGHTDTQYF

J: TRBJ2-3
V: TRBV7-3
size: many
D: -
DNA: TGTGCCAGCAGCTTATTGGGGGGCCCGGCAGATACGCAGTATTTT
CDR3: CASSLLGGPADTQYF

J: TRBJ2-7
V: TRBV5-1
size: many
D: -
DNA: TGCGCCAGCAGCTTGTTGAGGGGAGGCTACGAGCAGTACTTC
CDR3: CASSLLRGGYEQYF

J: TRBJ1-2
V: TRBV10-2
size: many
D: -
DNA: TGCGCCACTACTCAGACCAACTATGGCTACACCTTC
CDR3: CATTQTNYGYTF

J: TRBJ1-2
V: TRBV5-1
size: many
D: -
DNA: TGCGCCAGCAGCTTGACGGCTCCCGTAGTAGATGGCTACACCTTC
CDR3: CASSLTAPVVDGYTF

J: TRBJ2-7
V: TRBV11-2
size: -
D: -
DNA: TGTGCCAGCAGCTTAGATTCACACAGGATCTACGAGCAGTACTTC
CDR3: CASSLDSHRIYEQYF

J: TRBJ2-3
V: TRBV20-1
size: many
D: TRBD2
DNA: TGCAGTGCTAGAAGCCGGGGGGGTGGCACAGATACGCAGTATTTT
CDR3: CSARSRGGGTDTQYF

J: TRBJ2-1
V: TRBV18
size: few
D: -
DNA: TGTGCCAGCTCACCACCGGGGACAAGATACAATGAGCAGTTCTTC
CDR3: CASSPPGTRYNEQFF

J: TRBJ2-6
V: TRBV9
size: -
D: -
DNA: TGTGCCAGCAGCGGAGATCTTAGGACAGACACCTCTGGGGCCAACGTCCTGACTTTC
CDR3: CASSGDLRTDTSGANVLTF

J: TRBJ2-1
V: TRBV18
size: many
D: -
DNA: TGTGCCAGCTCACCTCAGGGTAAGGGCAATGAGCAGTTCTTC
CDR3: CASSPQGKGNEQFF

J: TRBJ2-7
V: TRBV4-1
size: few
D: TRBD1
DNA: TGCGCCAGCAGCCAAGATCCGTACGGACAGGCCTCCTACGAGCAGTACTTC
CDR3: CASSQDPYGQASYEQYF